Each of the 31 T cell receptor beta chains below was sequenced from the same sample in a study of blood T cell repertoires in COVID-19. Data came from immunoSEQ multiplex PCR; TCRdb stores just in-frame clones and leaves some out. The sample records roughly 200,000 clones, just under 90% being singletons. Sequencing input: peripheral blood. The receptors derive from a man aged 60 to 69 who had recovered from COVID-19.

The rearrangement links TRBV2 to TRBJ2-7; 11 bases are a match to TRBD2. The germline V gene has CDR1 SNHLY and CDR2 FYNNEI. The CDR3 runs to 14 residues. Trimming took 6 bases from V and 2 from J; bases not matched to a gene: 3. The CDR3 DNA is TGTGCCAGCAGAGGGACTAGCGGAGCCTACGAGCAGTACTTC. Protein sequence: CASRGTSGAYEQYF.

The rearrangement joins TRBV10-2 to TRBJ2-2; the match to TRBD1 covers 7 bases. The CDR3 extends over 16 amino acids. Germline CDR1 is WSHSY and CDR2 is SAAADI. The V gene end was trimmed by 2 bases and the J gene end by 6 bases; junction bases not matched to a gene: 9. The CDR3 DNA reads as TGCGCCAGCAGTGAGGAAGGGGGCCGTGGTCCCGGGGAGCTGTTTTTT. Encoded protein: CASSEEGGRGPGELFF.

This sequence joins TRBV4-1 and TRBJ1-6; TRBD1 matches at 7 bases. Unmatched junction bases numbered 4, after V lost 8 bases and J lost 6 bases. Germline lookup yields CDR1 MGHRA and CDR2 YSYEKL. CDR3 length: 13 amino acids. For the CDR3, the DNA is TGCGCCAGCGGCAGGGACAGTAATTCACCCCTCCACTTT. Protein: CASGRDSNSPLHF.

The gene calls are TRBV27 and TRBJ2-1, with 8 bases fitting TRBD2. Germline V gene lookup returns CDR1 MNHEY and CDR2 SMNVEV (reference sequence). Trimming removed 5 bases from V and 6 bases from J; junction bases left unmatched: 3. The CDR3 is 13 residues long. The CDR3 coding sequence is TGTGCCAGCAGTGGACTAGCAGTCAATGAGCAGTTCTTC. It codes for CASSGLAVNEQFF.

The chain has TRBV2 and TRBJ2-7; D call uncertain. Trimming removed 9 bases from V and 0 bases from J, with 15 bases in between. CDR1 and CDR2 (germline): SNHLY, FYNNEI. The CDR3 totals 14 residues. The DNA of the CDR3 is TGTGCCAGTATTTTGGTGTCCTACTCCTACGAGCAGTACTTC. Its translation: CASILVSYSYEQYF.

This chain joins TRBV3-1 (or the pseudogene TRBV3-2) and TRBJ2-1; TRBD2 agrees at 9 bases. CDR1 LGHDT and CDR2 YNNKEL come from the germline V gene (reference sequence). J lost 3 bases, V lost 8 bases, and 5 bases had no gene match. CDR3 length: 14 amino acids. CDR3 in amino acids: CASGREGGYNEQFF. In DNA, the CDR3 is TGTGCCAGCGGGCGGGAGGGCGGCTACAATGAGCAGTTCTTC.

This clone was seen a single time. This chain connects TRBV5-1 to TRBJ2-3, with 10 bases aligning to TRBD2. The CDR3 length is 17 residues. The germline gives CDR1 SGHRS, CDR2 YFSETQ. J gave up 0 bases and V 3 bases, and 7 bases lay outside the gene matches. CDR3 nucleotides: TGCGCCAGCAGCTGGGGTAGCGGGAGGTCTAGCACAGATACGCAGTATTTT. This codes for CASSWGSGRSSTDTQYF.

The V call is TRBV28, the J call TRBJ2-1; weak D call: TRBD1 (7 bases). Trimming stripped 4 bases from V and 5 bases from J, with 12 bases between. CDR1 MDHEN and CDR2 SYDVKM come from the germline V gene. The CDR3 has 14 residues. The DNA of the CDR3 is TGTGCCAGCAGTTGGAGGGGGCTGCACAATGAGCAGTTCTTC. Translated, it gives CASSWRGLHNEQFF. The full variable domain, rest sourced from reference TRBV28 and TRBJ2-1, is DVKVTQSSRYLVKRTGEKVFLECVQDMDHENMFWYRQDPGLGLRLIYFSYDVKMKEKGDIPEGYSVSREKKERFSLILESASTNQTSMYLCASSWRGLHNEQFFGPGTRLTVL.

V gene TRBV14 combines with J gene TRBJ1-6; 7 nucleotides align to TRBD1. Germline V lookup: CDR1 SGHDN, CDR2 FVKESK. V gave up 4 bases and J gave up 14 bases; unmatched junction bases: 8. This CDR3 region has 13 residues. This chain's CDR3 is CASSRGQFLALHF. Written as DNA, the CDR3 is TGTGCCAGCAGCCGGGGACAGTTCTTGGCCCTCCACTTT.

The V call is TRBV27, the J call TRBJ1-6; TRBD1 matches 9 bases. CDR1 is MNHEY, CDR2 SMNVEV, per germline (reference sequence). The CDR3 length is 17 residues. V shed 2 bases, J shed 1 base, and the junction held 3 bases outside the gene matches. The CDR3 coding sequence is TGTGCCAGCAGTTTACGGGACAGGGAATCCTATAATTCACCCCTCCACTTT. Translated: CASSLRDRESYNSPLHF.

This rearrangement joins TRBV18 to TRBJ1-4, with TRBD1 matching over 7 bases. Germline CDR1 KGHSH, CDR2 LQKENI. The CDR3 is 14 amino acids. Unmatched junction bases numbered 2, after V lost 0 bases and J lost 7 bases. The CDR3 reads CASSPPGQTEKLFF. In DNA form, the CDR3 reads TGTGCCAGCTCACCACCGGGACAGACTGAAAAACTGTTTTTT. The complete variable domain, with remaining parts taken from reference TRBV18 and TRBJ1-4, reads NAGVMQNPRHLVRRRGQEARLRCSPMKGHSHVYWYRQLPEEGLKFMVYLQKENIIDESGMPKERFSAEFPKEGPSILRIQQVVRGDSAAYFCASSPPGQTEKLFFGSGTQLSVL.

The chain couples TRBV2 to TRBJ2-1, with 8 bases that match TRBD1. The junction had 23 bases not matched to a gene; V was cut back by 4 bases and J by 15 bases. CDR1 and CDR2 from the germline V gene are SNHLY and FYNNEI. The CDR3 extends over 17 amino acids. The CDR3 region has the DNA TGTGCCAGCAGTGCAAGACCGACCGGGACAGGACCCAATAGGGTGTTCTTC. Protein: CASSARPTGTGPNRVFF.

This clone has only a few counts. The chain combines TRBV27 with TRBJ1-6; 9 bases map to TRBD1. This CDR3 spans 16 amino acids. J lost 9 bases, V lost 4 bases, and 10 bases had no gene match. Per the germline V gene, CDR1 is MNHEY and CDR2 is SMNVEV (reference sequence). The CDR3 DNA reads as TGTGCCAGCAGTTCGTCCGGGACAGGGCCCGGTTCACCCCTCCACTTT. Amino acid sequence: CASSSSGTGPGSPLHF.

The chain carries TRBV6-1 and TRBJ2-2; D is ambiguous. The V end was cut by 3 bases, the J end by 0 bases, with 14 bases between. In germline, CDR1 is MNHNS, CDR2 SASEGT. The CDR3 has 17 residues. The CDR3 region has the DNA TGTGCCAGCAGTGAGGTAGTCTCTACTGCGAACACCGGGGAGCTGTTTTTT. Protein product: CASSEVVSTANTGELFF.

V gene TRBV6-5 combines with J gene TRBJ2-2, with D unclear. There are 14 residues in the CDR3. Trimming cost V 9 bases and J 3 bases, with 14 bases left between them. Germline lookup yields CDR1 MNHEY and CDR2 SVGAGI. CDR3 region: CASHRQVDTGELFF. CDR3 nucleotide sequence: TGTGCCAGTCACCGGCAGGTGGACACCGGGGAGCTGTTTTTT.

This sequence joins TRBV9 and TRBJ2-3; D is unresolved. The CDR3 consists of 11 residues. Germline V gives CDR1 SGDLS, CDR2 YYNGEE. V shed 2 bases and J shed 8 bases, with 6 bases lying between them. The CDR3 loop is CASSVSVTQYF. The CDR3 coding sequence is TGTGCCAGCAGCGTGAGCGTTACGCAGTATTTT.

The rearrangement uses TRBV5-1 and TRBJ2-7; perhaps TRBD2 as D (5 bases). CDR3 length: 13 amino acids. CDR1 SGHRS and CDR2 YFSETQ come from the germline V gene. V shed 3 bases and J shed 7 bases, with 14 bases lying between them. Here the CDR3 reads CASSWVRGGEQYF. The CDR3, as DNA: TGCGCCAGCAGCTGGGTACGAGGCGGGGAGCAGTACTTC.

This clone was counted once. The V and J genes are TRBV28 and TRBJ1-6; 8 nucleotides agree with TRBD1. CDR3 size: 15 residues. The germline V gene has CDR1 MDHEN and CDR2 SYDVKM. V was clipped by 3 bases and J by 5 bases; unmatched bases: 3. The CDR3 protein is CASSFGQGHNSPLHF. In DNA form, the CDR3 reads TGTGCCAGCAGTTTCGGACAGGGACATAATTCACCCCTCCACTTT.

V usage is TRBV24-1 and J usage is TRBJ2-3, with 7 nucleotides matching TRBD1. V lost 5 bases to trimming and J lost 2 bases; unmatched junction nucleotides: 6. Germline CDR1 reads KGHDR; CDR2 reads SFDVKD. This CDR3 is 15 amino acids long. The CDR3 protein is CATSGPGQNTDTQYF. The CDR3 DNA sequence: TGTGCCACCAGTGGTCCGGGACAGAACACAGATACGCAGTATTTT.

This rearrangement joins TRBV5-1 to TRBJ2-2; 8 bases line up with TRBD2. This CDR3 has 17 residues. Per the germline V gene, CDR1 is SGHRS and CDR2 is YFSETQ. The trim removed 0 bases at V and 3 bases at J, leaving 7 bases unmatched. The CDR3 bases are TGCGCCAGCAGCTTGGATGGACTAGCAGTTGACACCGGGGAGCTGTTTTTT. It is translated as CASSLDGLAVDTGELFF. Combining the CDR3 with reference TRBV5-1 and TRBJ2-2 gives the whole variable domain KAGVTQTPRYLIKTRGQQVTLSCSPISGHRSVSWYQQTPGQGLQFLFEYFSETQRNKGNFPGRFSGRQFSNSRSEMNVSTLELGDSALYLCASSLDGLAVDTGELFFGEGSRLTVL.

The CDR3 sequence is CASSWSSSGGADTQYF. CDR3 coding DNA: TGCGCCAGCAGCTGGTCCTCTAGCGGGGGCGCAGATACGCAGTATTTT. The chain uses TRBV5-1 and TRBJ2-3; 10 nucleotides line up with TRBD2. Trimming at V came to 3 bases and at J to 4 bases, leaving 8 bases not matched to a gene. The CDR3 contains 16 residues. Germline-derived CDR1 and CDR2 are SGHRS and YFSETQ. Full variable domain (missing parts from reference TRBV5-1 and TRBJ2-3): KAGVTQTPRYLIKTRGQQVTLSCSPISGHRSVSWYQQTPGQGLQFLFEYFSETQRNKGNFPGRFSGRQFSNSRSEMNVSTLELGDSALYLCASSWSSSGGADTQYFGPGTRLTVL.

The rearrangement uses TRBV6-2 or TRBV6-3 and TRBJ2-3; no clear D. V shed 3 bases and J shed 0 bases, with 16 bases lying between them. CDR1 MNHEY and CDR2 SVGEGT come from the germline V gene. The length of the CDR3 is 17 residues. CDR3 sequence reads: CASSYTVPAASTDTQYF. The CDR3 region has the DNA TGTGCCAGCAGTTATACGGTACCGGCGGCTAGCACAGATACGCAGTATTTT.

The chain is built from TRBV12-3 or TRBV12-4 and TRBJ2-5, with D perhaps TRBD1 (6 bases). Trimming cost V 5 bases and J 5 bases, with 9 bases left between them. This CDR3 region has 12 residues. The CDR3 nucleotides read TGTGCCAGCAGTCGAGACAGGGAGACCCAGTACTTC. It specifies CASSRDRETQYF.

With regard to this clone: Other DNA sequences in the sample encode the same CDR3. This chain joins TRBV5-1 and TRBJ2-1; TRBD1 agrees at 11 bases. The V gene end was trimmed by 2 bases and the J gene end by 7 bases; junction bases not matched to a gene: 2. The CDR3 length is 14 residues. Germline values: CDR1 SGHRS, CDR2 YFSETQ. For the CDR3, the DNA is TGCGCCAGCAGCTTAGGGGACAGGGGGAATGAGCAGTTCTTC. This gives the protein CASSLGDRGNEQFF.

The chain carries TRBV9 and TRBJ2-3, with 10 bases that match TRBD2. Germline CDR1 SGDLS, CDR2 YYNGEE. The V segment lost 0 bases and the J segment 0 bases; nucleotides outside the gene matches: 1. The CDR3 is 16 amino acids. CDR3 nucleotides: TGTGCCAGCAGCGTAGAGCGGGGGGGTAGCACAGATACGCAGTATTTT. Its protein product is CASSVERGGSTDTQYF.

There are a few counts of this clone. The chain joins TRBV20-1 to TRBJ1-5, with D possibly matching TRBD1 (5 bases). The germline CDR1 and CDR2 sequences are DFQATT and SNEGSKA (reference sequence). Trimming stripped 3 bases from V and 1 base from J, with 22 bases between. The CDR3 extends over 18 amino acids. The CDR3 here is CSASKLVRTPRSNQPQHF. The DNA of the CDR3 is TGCAGTGCTAGTAAGCTCGTTAGGACACCCAGGAGCAATCAGCCCCAGCATTTT.

J is TRBJ2-5 and V is TRBV10-3; 8 nucleotides agree with TRBD1. Trimming removed 2 bases from V and 5 bases from J; junction bases left unmatched: 7. CDR3 length equals 15 residues. Per germline, CDR1 ENHRY and CDR2 SYGVKD. The CDR3 here is CAISEGQGVVETQYF. The CDR3 DNA reads as TGTGCCATCAGTGAGGGACAGGGTGTTGTGGAGACCCAGTACTTC.

The chain links TRBV4-1 to TRBJ2-7; 7 nucleotides align to TRBD2. This CDR3 comprises 17 residues. After removal of 4 bases from V and 2 bases from J, the junction contained 14 bases not matched to a gene. Germline V lookup: CDR1 MGHRA, CDR2 YSYEKL. This CDR3 reads CASSLQAGAISAYEQYF. The DNA of the CDR3 is TGCGCCAGCAGCCTCCAGGCGGGAGCAATTAGCGCCTACGAGCAGTACTTC.

The genes are TRBV5-1 and TRBJ1-5; 8 bases agree with TRBD1. This CDR3 has 15 amino acids. V was pared by 5 bases and J by 5 bases, with 9 bases of the junction left unmatched. In germline, CDR1 is SGHRS, CDR2 YFSETQ. The chain's CDR3 is CASRRGTGDDQPQHF. CDR3 nucleotides: TGCGCCAGCAGACGGGGGACAGGTGATGATCAGCCCCAGCATTTT. Complete variable domain (other parts from reference TRBV5-1 and TRBJ1-5): KAGVTQTPRYLIKTRGQQVTLSCSPISGHRSVSWYQQTPGQGLQFLFEYFSETQRNKGNFPGRFSGRQFSNSRSEMNVSTLELGDSALYLCASRRGTGDDQPQHFGDGTRLSIL.

The chain uses TRBV6-5 and TRBJ2-7, with no clear D. V shed 2 bases and J shed 0 bases, with 8 bases lying between them. Looked up from germline, CDR1 is MNHEY and CDR2 is SVGAGI. The CDR3 loop spans 14 amino acids. This CDR3 reads CASSYGPLSYEQYF. The CDR3 DNA follows: TGTGCCAGCAGTTACGGCCCCCTCTCCTACGAGCAGTACTTC.

The rearrangement uses TRBV7-2 and TRBJ2-5, with no clear D. This CDR3 has 13 residues. Germline V gives CDR1 SGHTA, CDR2 FQGNSA. V lost 7 bases to trimming and J lost 1 base, with 10 bases between them. CDR3 protein: CASKRRVQETQYF. The CDR3 DNA is TGTGCCAGCAAACGACGGGTCCAAGAGACCCAGTACTTC.